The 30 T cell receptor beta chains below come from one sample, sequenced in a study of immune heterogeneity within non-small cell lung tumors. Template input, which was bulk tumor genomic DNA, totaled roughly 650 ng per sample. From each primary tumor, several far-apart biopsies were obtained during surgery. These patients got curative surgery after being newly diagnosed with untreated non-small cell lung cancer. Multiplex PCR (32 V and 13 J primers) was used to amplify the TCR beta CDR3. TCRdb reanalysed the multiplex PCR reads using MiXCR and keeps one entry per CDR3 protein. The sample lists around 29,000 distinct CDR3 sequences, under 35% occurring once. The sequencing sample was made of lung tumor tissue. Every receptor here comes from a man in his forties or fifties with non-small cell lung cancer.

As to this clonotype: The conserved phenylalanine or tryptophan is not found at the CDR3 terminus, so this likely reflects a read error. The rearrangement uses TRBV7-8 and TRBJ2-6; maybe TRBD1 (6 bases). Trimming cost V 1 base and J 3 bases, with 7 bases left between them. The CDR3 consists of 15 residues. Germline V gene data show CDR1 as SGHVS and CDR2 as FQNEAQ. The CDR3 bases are TGTGCCAGCAGCTTAGACAGGGTTGGGGCCAACGTCCTGACTATC. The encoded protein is CASSLDRVGANVLTI.

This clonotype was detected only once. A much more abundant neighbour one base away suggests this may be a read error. CDR3 loop: CATGKGQGNYGYTF. The CDR3, as DNA: TGTGCCACCGGTAAGGGACAGGGGAACTATGGCTACACCTTC. The V gene is TRBV15, the J gene TRBJ1-2; 10 bases map to TRBD1. This CDR3 is 14 amino acids long. J was trimmed by 2 bases and V by 8 bases; bases with no gene match: 5. The V gene's germline CDR1 is LNHNV and CDR2 YYDKDF (reference sequence).

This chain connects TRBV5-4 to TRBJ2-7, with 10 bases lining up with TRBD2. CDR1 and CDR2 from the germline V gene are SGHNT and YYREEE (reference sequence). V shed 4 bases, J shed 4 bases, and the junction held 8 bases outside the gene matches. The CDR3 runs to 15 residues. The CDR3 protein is CASSTGTSVGYEQYF. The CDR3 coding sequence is TGTGCCAGCAGCACTGGGACTAGCGTTGGGTACGAGCAGTACTTC.

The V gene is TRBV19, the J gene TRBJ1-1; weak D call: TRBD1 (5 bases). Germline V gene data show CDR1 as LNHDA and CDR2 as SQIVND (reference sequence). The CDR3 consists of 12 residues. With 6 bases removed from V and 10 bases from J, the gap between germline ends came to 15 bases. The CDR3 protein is CASRGVGPGAFF. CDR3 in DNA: TGTGCCAGTAGGGGGGTGGGCCCCGGAGCTTTCTTT.

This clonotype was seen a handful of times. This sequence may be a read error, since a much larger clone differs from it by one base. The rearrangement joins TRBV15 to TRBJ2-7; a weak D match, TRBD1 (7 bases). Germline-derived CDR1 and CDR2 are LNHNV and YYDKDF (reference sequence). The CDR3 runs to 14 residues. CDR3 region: CATSIAGGNYEQHF. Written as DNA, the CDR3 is TGTGCCACCAGCATAGCAGGGGGGAACTACGAGCAGCACTTC.

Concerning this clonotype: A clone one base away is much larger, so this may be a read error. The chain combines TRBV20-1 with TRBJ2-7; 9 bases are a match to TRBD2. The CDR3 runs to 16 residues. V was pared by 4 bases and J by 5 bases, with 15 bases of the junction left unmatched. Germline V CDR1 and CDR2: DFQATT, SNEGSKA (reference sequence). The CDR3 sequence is CSATDRSGRTSHEQYF. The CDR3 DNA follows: TGCAGTGCTACAGATCGAAGCGGGAGGACGAGCCACGAGCAGTACTTC.

The CDR3 spells CASSFGQDQETQYF. DNA for the CDR3: TGTGCCAGCAGCTTCGGACAGGACCAAGAGACCCAGTACTTC. The genes are TRBV11-3 and TRBJ2-5, with 7 bases fitting TRBD1. Germline CDR1 SGHNT, CDR2 YENEEA. The CDR3 consists of 14 residues. Trimming at V came to 3 bases and at J to 0 bases, leaving 1 base not matched to a gene.

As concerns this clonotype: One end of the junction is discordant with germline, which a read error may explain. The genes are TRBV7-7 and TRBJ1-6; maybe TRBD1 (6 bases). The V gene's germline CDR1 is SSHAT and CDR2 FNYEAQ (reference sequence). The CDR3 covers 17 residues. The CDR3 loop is CASSLGHRAGRTSPLHF. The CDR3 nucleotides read TGTGCTAGCAGCTTAGGTCACAGGGCCGGGAGAACCTCACCCCTCCACTTT.

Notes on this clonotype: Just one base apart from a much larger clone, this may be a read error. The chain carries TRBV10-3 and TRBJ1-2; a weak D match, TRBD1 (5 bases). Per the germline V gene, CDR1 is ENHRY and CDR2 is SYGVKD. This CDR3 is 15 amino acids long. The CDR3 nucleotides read TGTGCCATCAGTGAAGACAGTGAAGCTAAATATGGCTACACCTTC. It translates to CAISEDSEAKYGYTF.

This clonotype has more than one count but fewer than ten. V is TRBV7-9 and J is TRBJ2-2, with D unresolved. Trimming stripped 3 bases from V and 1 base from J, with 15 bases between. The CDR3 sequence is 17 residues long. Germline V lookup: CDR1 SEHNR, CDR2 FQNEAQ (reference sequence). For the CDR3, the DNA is TGTGCCAGCAGCTTCGAAAAACGGCAGAGGAACACCGGGGAGCTGTTTTTT. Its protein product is CASSFEKRQRNTGELFF.

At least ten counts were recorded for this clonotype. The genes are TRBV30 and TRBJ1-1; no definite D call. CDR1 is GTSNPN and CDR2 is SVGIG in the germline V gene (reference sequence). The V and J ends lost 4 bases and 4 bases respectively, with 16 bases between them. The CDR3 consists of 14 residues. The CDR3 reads CAWTKDFSSTEAFF. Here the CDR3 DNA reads TGTGCCTGGACGAAAGATTTCAGCTCCACTGAAGCTTTCTTT.

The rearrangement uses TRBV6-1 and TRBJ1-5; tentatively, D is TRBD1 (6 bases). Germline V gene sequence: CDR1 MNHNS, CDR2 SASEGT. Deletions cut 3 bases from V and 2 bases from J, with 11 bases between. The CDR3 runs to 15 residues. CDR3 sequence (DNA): TGTGCCAGCAGTGACCAACAGGGAGGCAATCAGCCCCAGCATTTT. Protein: CASSDQQGGNQPQHF.

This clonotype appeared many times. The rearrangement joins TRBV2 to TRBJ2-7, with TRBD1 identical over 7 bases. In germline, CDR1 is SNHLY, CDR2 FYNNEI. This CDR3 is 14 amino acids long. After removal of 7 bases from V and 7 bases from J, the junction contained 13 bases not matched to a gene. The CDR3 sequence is CASKPPSTGLEQYF. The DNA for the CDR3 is TGTGCCAGCAAACCCCCATCGACAGGGCTGGAGCAGTACTTC. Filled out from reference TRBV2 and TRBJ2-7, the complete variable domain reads EPEVTQTPSHQVTQMGQEVILRCVPISNHLYFYWYRQILGQKVEFLVSFYNNEISEKSEIFDDQFSVERPDGSNFTLKIRSTKLEDSAMYFCASKPPSTGLEQYFGPGTRLTVT.

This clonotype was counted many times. Here the CDR3 reads CASSYPGGAEGYTF. CDR3 nucleotides: TGTGCCAGCAGTTACCCAGGGGGCGCGGAGGGCTACACCTTC. This chain connects TRBV28 to TRBJ1-2; 8 bases are a match to TRBD1. Trimming took 4 bases from V and 8 from J; bases not matched to a gene: 9. Germline CDR1 is MDHEN and CDR2 is SYDVKM. This CDR3 is built from 14 residues.

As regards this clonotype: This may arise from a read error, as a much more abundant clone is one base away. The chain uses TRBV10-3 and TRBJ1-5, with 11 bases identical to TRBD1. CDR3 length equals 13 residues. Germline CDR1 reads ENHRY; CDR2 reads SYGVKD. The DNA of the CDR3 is TGTGCTACGGACAGGGGGCACAATCAGTCCCAGCATTTT. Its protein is CATDRGHNQSQHF.

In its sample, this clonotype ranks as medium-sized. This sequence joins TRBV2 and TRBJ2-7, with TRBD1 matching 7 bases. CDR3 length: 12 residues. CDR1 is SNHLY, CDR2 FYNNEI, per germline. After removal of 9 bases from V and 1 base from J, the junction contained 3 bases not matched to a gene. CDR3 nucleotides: TGTGCCAGTTGGGGACAGTCCTACGAGCAGTACTTC. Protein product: CASWGQSYEQYF.

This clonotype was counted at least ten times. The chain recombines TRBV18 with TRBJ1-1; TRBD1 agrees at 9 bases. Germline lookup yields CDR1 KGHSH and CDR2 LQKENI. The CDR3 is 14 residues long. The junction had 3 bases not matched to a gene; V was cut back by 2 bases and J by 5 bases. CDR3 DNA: TGTGCCAGCTCACCAGGGACAGGGCAAACTGAAGCTTTCTTT. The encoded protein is CASSPGTGQTEAFF.

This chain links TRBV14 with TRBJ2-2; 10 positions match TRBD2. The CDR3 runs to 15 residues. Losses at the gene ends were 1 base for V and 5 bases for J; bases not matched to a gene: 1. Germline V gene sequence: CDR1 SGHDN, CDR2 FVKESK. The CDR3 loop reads CASSQVAGGTGELFF. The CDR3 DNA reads TGTGCCAGCAGCCAAGTAGCGGGAGGTACCGGGGAGCTGTTTTTT.

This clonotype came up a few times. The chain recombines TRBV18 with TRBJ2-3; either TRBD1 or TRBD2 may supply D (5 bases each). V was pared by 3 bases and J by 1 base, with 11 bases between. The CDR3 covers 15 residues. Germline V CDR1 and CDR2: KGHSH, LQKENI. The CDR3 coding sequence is TGTGCCAGCTCACCCCGACAGAGGGGCACAGATACGCAGTATTTT. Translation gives CASSPRQRGTDTQYF.

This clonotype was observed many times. CDR3 in DNA: TGTGCCAGTAGTGCCAGGGGATCTGGAAACACCATATATTTT. Translation: CASSARGSGNTIYF. The rearrangement links TRBV19 to TRBJ1-3, with D perhaps TRBD1 (6 bases). The CDR3 runs 14 residues. The ends were cut back, 5 bases at V and 1 base at J, with 9 bases in the middle. CDR1 is LNHDA, CDR2 SQIVND, per germline (reference sequence).

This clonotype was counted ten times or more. This chain's CDR3 is CASSPIAPPNYGYTF. In DNA form, the CDR3 reads TGTGCCAGTAGCCCGATCGCACCTCCCAACTATGGCTACACCTTC. The rearrangement links TRBV19 to TRBJ1-2; D gene ambiguous. The CDR3 is 15 amino acids. Trimming shortened V by 6 bases and J by 2 bases, and 16 bases separated the two germline ends. The germline V gene encodes CDR1 LNHDA and CDR2 SQIVND (reference sequence).

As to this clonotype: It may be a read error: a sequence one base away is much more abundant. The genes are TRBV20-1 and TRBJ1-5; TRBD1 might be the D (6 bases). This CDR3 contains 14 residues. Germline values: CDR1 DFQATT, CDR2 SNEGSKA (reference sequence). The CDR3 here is CTAGERGIYQPQHF. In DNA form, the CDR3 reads TGCACTGCTGGGGAGAGGGGGATCTATCAGCCCCAGCATTTT.

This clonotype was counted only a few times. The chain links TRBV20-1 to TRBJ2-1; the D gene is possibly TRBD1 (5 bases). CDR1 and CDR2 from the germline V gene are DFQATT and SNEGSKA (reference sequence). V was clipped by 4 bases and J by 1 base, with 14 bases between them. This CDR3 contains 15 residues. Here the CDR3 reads CSATREGKSYNEQFF. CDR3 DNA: TGCAGTGCTACCAGGGAAGGGAAATCCTACAATGAGCAGTTCTTC.

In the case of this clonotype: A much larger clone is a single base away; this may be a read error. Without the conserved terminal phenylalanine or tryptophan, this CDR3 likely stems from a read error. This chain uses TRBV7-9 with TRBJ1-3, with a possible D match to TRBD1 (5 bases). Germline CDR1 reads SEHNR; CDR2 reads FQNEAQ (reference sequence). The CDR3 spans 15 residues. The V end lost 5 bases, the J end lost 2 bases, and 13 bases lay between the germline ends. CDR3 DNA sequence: TGTGCCAGCAGCGCGGGGACCCATACTGGAAACACCATATATTTG. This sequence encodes CASSAGTHTGNTIYL.

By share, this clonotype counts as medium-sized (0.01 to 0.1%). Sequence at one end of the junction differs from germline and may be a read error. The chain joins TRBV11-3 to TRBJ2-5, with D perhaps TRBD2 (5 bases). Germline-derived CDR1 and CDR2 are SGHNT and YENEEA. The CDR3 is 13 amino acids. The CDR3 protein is CASSLGSSKTQYF. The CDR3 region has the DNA TGTGCCAGCAGTTTAGGGAGTTCGAAGACCCAGTACTTC.

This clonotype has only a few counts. The DNA for the CDR3 is TGTGCCAGCAGCCCCCAGGGCGGATACACTGAAGCTTTCTTT. Protein product: CASSPQGGYTEAFF. The V call is TRBV7-2, the J call TRBJ1-1, with a possible D match to TRBD1 (5 bases). The CDR3 runs 14 residues. Trimming pared 5 bases from V and 3 bases from J, leaving 13 bases between. CDR1 is SGHTA and CDR2 is FQGNSA in the germline V gene.

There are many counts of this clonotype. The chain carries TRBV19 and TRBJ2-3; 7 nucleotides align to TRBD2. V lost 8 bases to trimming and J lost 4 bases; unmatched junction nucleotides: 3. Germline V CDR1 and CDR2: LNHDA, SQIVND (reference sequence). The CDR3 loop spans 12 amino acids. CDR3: CASGRGADTQYF. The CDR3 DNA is TGTGCCAGTGGGAGGGGCGCAGATACGCAGTATTTT.

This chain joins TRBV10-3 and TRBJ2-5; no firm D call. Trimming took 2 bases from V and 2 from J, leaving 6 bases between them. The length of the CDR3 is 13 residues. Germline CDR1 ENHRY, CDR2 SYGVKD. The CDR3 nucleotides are TGTGCCATCAGTGAGCACAATCAAGAGACCCAGTACTTC. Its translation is CAISEHNQETQYF.

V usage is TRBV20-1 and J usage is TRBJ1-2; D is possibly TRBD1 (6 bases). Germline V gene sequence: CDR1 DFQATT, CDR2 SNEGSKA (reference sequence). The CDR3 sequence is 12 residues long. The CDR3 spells CRAGGAAFGYTF. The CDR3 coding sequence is TGCAGGGCGGGGGGGGCCGCGTTCGGCTACACCTTC.

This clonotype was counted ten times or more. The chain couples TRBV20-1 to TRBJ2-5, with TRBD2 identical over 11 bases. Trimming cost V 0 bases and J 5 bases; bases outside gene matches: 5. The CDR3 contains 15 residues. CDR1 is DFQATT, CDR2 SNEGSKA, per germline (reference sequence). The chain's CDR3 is CSARELAGGRETQYF. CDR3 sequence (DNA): TGCAGTGCTAGAGAGCTAGCGGGAGGACGGGAGACCCAGTACTTC.